Described below is a single T cell receptor (beta chain) sequence and its context. The entry originates in a study of T cell changes during pregnancy in multiple sclerosis. Losses at the gene ends were 6 bases for V and 1 base for J; bases not matched to a gene: 8. The CDR3 extends over 15 amino acids. The germline V gene has CDR1 MGHDK and CDR2 SYGVNS. Only in-frame clones appear in the TCRdb table, and some are missing; sequencing was by immunoSEQ multiplex PCR. The sample records tens of thousands of clones, 80% to 90% being singletons. V gene TRBV25-1 combines with J gene TRBJ2-7; 8 bases map to TRBD1. The starting material was peripheral blood, obtained before pregnancy. This sequence originates from a female donor with multiple sclerosis, enrolled in a pregnancy study. The CDR3 protein is CASRGVRQGSYEQYF. The CDR3 DNA sequence: TGTGCCAGCAGGGGGGTTAGACAGGGGTCCTACGAGCAGTACTTC.